What follows describes a single T cell receptor (beta chain). Its antigen is currently unknown. The data were obtained in a study of chemoradiotherapy in HPV16-positive cancers. Across the study: A couple of HPV16-positive patients' cells yielded candidate HPV-specific clones and common motifs.

Study-level results: Candidate HPV-specific clones and E7-related TCR motifs grew in tumor during treatment.

Generated by immunoSEQ multiplex PCR, the TCRdb table keeps only in-frame clones and is missing some. The sample carries tens of thousands of clones, approximately 93% recorded once. Sampling was done from a patient who underwent chemoradiotherapy. This receptor was taken from a human donor with HPV-associated anogenital cancer.

CDR3 loop: CASSPHRGRQETQYF. The CDR3 DNA reads TGTGCCAGTTCTCCTCACCGGGGCAGACAAGAGACCCAGTACTTC. The V call is TRBV25-1, the J call TRBJ2-5; the D gene could be TRBD1 or TRBD2 (5 bases each). Germline V gene data show CDR1 as MGHDK and CDR2 as SYGVNS. CDR3 length: 15 residues. The V end lost 9 bases, the J end lost 2 bases, and 19 bases lay between the germline ends.